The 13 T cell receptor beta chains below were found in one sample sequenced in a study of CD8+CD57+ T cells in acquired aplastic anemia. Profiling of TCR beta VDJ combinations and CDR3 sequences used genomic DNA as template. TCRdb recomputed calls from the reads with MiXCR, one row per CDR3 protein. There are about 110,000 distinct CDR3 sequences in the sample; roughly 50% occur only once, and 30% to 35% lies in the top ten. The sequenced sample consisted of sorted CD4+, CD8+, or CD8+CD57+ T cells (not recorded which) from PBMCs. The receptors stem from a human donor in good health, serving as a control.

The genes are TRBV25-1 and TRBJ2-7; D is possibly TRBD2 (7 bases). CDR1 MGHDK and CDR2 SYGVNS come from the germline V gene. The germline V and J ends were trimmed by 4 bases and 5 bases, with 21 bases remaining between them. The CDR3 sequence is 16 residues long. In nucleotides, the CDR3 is TGTGCCAGCAGTGGGGGGGGCAGTTACTCGTCCAACGAGCAGTACTTC. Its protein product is CASSGGGSYSSNEQYF.

CDR3 sequence reads: CASSLRSIENIQYF. DNA for the CDR3: TGTGCCAGCTCCTTAAGATCCATTGAAAACATTCAGTACTTC. The chain uses TRBV2 and TRBJ2-4; unclear D gene. This CDR3 is built from 14 residues. Trimming stripped 8 bases from V and 5 bases from J, with 16 bases between. Germline CDR1 SNHLY, CDR2 FYNNEI.

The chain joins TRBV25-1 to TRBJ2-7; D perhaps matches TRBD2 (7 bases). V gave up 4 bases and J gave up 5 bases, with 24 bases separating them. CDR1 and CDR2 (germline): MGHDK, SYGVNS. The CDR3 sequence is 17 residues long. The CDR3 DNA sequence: TGTGCCAGCAGTGGGGGGGGCAGGGGCGCTAGTTTAAACGAGCAGTACTTC. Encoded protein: CASSGGGRGASLNEQYF.

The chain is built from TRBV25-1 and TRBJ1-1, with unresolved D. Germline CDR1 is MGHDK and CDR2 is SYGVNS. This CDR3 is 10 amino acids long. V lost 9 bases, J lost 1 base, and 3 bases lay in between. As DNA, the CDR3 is TGTGCCAGGGGGAACACTGAAGCTTTCTTT. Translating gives CARGNTEAFF.

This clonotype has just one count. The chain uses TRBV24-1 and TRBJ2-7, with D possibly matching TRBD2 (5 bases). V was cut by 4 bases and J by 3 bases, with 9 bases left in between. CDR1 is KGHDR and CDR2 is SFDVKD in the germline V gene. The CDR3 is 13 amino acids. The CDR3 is CATSDSDYYEQYF. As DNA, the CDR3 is TGTGCCACCAGTGACTCTGACTACTACGAGCAGTACTTC.

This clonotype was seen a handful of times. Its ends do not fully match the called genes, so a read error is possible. CDR3: CASSPGDYNEQFF. The DNA for the CDR3 is TGTGCTAGCAGCCCGGGCGACTACAATGAGCAGTTCTTC. The chain recombines TRBV25-1 with TRBJ2-1; D not resolved. The CDR3 runs to 13 residues. The germline V gene encodes CDR1 MGHDK and CDR2 SYGVNS.

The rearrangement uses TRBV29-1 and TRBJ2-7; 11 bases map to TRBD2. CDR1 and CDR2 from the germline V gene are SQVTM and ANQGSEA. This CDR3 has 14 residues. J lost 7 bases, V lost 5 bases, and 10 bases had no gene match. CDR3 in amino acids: CSVRLLAGAGEQYF. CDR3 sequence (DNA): TGCAGCGTTAGGTTACTAGCGGGAGCAGGGGAGCAGTACTTC.

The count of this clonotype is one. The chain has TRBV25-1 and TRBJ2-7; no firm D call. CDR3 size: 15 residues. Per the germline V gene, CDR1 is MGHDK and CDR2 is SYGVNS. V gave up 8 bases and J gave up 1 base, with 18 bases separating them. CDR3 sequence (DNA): TGTGCCAGCGTTGACGGCTCCAAGTGGTCCTACGAGCAGTACTTC. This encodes CASVDGSKWSYEQYF.

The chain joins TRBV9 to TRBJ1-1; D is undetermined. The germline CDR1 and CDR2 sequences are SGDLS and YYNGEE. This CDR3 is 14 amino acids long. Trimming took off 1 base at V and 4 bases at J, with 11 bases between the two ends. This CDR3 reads CASSVLGVSTEAFF. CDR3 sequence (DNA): TGTGCCAGCAGCGTACTGGGAGTGAGCACTGAAGCTTTCTTT.

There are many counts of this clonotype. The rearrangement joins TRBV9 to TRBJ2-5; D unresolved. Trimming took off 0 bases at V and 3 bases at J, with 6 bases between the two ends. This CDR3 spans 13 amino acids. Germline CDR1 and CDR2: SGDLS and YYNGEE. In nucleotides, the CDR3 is TGTGCCAGCAGCGTAGATGTGGAAGAGACCCAGTACTTC. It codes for CASSVDVEETQYF.

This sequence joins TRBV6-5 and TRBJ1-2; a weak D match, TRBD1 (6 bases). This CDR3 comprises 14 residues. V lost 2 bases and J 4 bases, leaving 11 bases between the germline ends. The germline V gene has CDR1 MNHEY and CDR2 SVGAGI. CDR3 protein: CASSYAGVGYGYTF. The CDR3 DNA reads TGTGCCAGCAGTTACGCAGGGGTGGGCTATGGCTACACCTTC.

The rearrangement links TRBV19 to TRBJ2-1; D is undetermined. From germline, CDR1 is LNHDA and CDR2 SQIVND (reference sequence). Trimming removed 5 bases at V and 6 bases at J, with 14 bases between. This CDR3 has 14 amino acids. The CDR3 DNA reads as TGTGCCAGTAGTCAGTCAACCGGAGCCAATGAGCAGTTCTTC. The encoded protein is CASSQSTGANEQFF.

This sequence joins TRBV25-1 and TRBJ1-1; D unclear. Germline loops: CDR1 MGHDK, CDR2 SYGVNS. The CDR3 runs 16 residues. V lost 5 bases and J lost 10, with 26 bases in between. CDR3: CASSWAGAGPLAGAFF. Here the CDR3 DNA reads TGTGCCAGCAGTTGGGCGGGAGCGGGCCCTCTCGCCGGAGCTTTCTTT.